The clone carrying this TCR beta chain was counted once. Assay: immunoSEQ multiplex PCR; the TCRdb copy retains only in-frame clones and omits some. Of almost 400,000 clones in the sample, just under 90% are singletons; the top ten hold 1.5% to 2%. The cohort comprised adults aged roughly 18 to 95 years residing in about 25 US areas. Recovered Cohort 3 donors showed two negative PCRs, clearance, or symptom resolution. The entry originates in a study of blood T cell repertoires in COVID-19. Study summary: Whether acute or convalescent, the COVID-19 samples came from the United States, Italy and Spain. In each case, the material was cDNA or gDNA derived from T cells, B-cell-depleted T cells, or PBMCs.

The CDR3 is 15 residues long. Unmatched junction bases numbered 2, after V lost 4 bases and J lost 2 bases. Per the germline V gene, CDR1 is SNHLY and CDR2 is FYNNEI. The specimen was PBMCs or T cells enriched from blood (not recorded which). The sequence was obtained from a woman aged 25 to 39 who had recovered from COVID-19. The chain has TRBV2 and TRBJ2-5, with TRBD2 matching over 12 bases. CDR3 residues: CASSGTSGIQETQYF. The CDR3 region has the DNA TGTGCCAGCAGTGGGACTAGCGGGATACAAGAGACCCAGTACTTC.